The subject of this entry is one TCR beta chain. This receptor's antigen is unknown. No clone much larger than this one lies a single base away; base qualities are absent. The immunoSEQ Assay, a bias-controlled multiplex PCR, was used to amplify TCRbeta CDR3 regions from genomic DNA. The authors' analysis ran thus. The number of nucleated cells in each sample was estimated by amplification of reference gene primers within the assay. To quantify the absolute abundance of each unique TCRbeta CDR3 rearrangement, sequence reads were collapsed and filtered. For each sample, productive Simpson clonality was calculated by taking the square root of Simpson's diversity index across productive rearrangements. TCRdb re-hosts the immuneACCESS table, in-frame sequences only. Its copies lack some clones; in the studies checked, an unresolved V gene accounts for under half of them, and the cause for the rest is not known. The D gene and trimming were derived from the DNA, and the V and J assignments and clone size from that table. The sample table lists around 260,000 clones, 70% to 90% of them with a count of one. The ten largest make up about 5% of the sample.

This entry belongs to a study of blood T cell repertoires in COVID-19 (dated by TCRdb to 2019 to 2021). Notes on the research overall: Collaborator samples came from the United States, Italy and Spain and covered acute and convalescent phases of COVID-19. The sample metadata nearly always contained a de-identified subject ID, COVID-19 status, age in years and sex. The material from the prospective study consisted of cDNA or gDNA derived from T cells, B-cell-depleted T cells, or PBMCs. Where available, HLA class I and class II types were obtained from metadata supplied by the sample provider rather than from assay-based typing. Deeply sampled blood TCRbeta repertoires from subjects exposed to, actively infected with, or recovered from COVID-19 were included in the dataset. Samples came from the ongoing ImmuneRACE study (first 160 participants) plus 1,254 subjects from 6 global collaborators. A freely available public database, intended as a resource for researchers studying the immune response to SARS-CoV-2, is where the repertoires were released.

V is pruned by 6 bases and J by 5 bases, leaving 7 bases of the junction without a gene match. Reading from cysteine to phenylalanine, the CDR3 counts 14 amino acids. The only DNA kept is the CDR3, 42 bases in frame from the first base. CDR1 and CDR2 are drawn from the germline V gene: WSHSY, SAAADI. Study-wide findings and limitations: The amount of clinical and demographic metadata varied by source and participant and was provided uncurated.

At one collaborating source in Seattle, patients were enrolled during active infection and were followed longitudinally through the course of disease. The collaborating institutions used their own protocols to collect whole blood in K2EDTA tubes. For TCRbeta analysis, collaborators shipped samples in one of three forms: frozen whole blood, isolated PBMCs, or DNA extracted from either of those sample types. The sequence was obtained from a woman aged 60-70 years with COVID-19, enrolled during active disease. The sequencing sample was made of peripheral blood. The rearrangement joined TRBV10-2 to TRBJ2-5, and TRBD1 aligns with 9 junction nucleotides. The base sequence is TGCGCCAGCAGGCAACAGGGGGCTCTGGAGACCCAGTACTTC. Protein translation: CASRQQGALETQYF.